This TCR beta chain was sequenced for a study of blood T cell repertoires in COVID-19. About the research overall: Some COVID-19 samples were acute and others convalescent; all came from the United States, Italy and Spain. Nucleic acid was either cDNA or gDNA, and it came from T cells, B-cell-depleted T cells, or PBMCs.

The V gene lost 1 base and the J gene lost 1 base, with 12 bases spanning the gap. Germline loops: CDR1 SGHKS, CDR2 YYEKEE (reference sequence). The CDR3 totals 16 residues. In the source study's methods: Amplification with reference gene primers provided the estimates of nucleated cell counts. Repertoires were generated with immunoSEQ multiplex PCR, while TCRdb's copy carries only in-frame clones and drops some. That table supplies the V and J calls and clone size; D and trimming were determined from the DNA. The sample has tens of thousands of clones; roughly 85% are singletons. This clone was counted a single time.

Sequenced sample: peripheral blood. The source of this sequence is a woman in her 70s with acute or convalescent COVID-19. V gene TRBV5-5 combines with J gene TRBJ1-3; D may be TRBD1 (5 bases). The CDR3, as DNA: TGTGCCAGCAGCTTGAAAGGGGAGGTTTCTGGAAACACCATATATTTT. Protein product: CASSLKGEVSGNTIYF.